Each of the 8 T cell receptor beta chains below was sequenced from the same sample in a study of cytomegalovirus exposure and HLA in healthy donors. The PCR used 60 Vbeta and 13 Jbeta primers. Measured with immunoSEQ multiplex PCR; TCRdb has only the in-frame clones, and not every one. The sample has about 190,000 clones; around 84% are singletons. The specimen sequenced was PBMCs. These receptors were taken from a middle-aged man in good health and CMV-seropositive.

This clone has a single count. The CDR3 DNA sequence: TGTGCCAGCAGTTCCATCAGGGGAGGGGGAACTGAAGCTTTCTTT. Its translation: CASSSIRGGGTEAFF. This chain connects TRBV27 to TRBJ1-1, with a possible D match to TRBD1 (6 bases). This CDR3 is built from 15 residues. Trimming stripped 4 bases from V and 5 bases from J, with 17 bases between. Per germline, CDR1 MNHEY and CDR2 SMNVEV (reference sequence).

As DNA, the CDR3 is TGTGCCAGCAGTTTAGGCGGGCCTCAGCCCCAGCATTTT. Protein product: CASSLGGPQPQHF. The rearrangement joins TRBV27 to TRBJ1-5, with no clear D. Germline CDR1 MNHEY, CDR2 SMNVEV (reference sequence). The CDR3 sequence is 13 residues long. Trimming removed 2 bases from V and 6 bases from J, with 8 bases in between.

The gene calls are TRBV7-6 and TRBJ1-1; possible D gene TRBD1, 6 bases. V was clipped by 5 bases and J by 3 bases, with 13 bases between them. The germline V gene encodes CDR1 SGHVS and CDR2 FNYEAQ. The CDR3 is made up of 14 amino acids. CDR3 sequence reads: CASSRTESDTEAFF. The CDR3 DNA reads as TGTGCCAGCAGCAGGACAGAAAGTGACACTGAAGCTTTCTTT.

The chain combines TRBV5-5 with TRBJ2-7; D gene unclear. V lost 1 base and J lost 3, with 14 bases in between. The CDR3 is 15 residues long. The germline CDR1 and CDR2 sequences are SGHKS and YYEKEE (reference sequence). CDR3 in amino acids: CASSLSHHLLYEQYF. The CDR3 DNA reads TGTGCCAGCAGCTTGAGCCACCATCTCCTCTACGAGCAGTACTTC. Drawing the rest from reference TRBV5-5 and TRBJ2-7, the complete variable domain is DAGVTQSPTHLIKTRGQQVTLRCSPISGHKSVSWYQQVLGQGPQFIFQYYEKEERGRGNFPDRFSARQFPNYSSELNVNALLLGDSALYLCASSLSHHLLYEQYFGPGTRLTVT.

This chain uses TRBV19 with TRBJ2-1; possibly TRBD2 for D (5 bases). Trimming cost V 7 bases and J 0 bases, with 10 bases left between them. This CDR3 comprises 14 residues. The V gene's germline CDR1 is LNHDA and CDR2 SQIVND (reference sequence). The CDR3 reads CASTEAYSYNEQFF. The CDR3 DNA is TGTGCCAGTACGGAGGCCTACTCCTACAATGAGCAGTTCTTC. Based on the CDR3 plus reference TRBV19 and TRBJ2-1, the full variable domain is DGGITQSPKYLFRKEGQNVTLSCEQNLNHDAMYWYRQDPGQGLRLIYYSQIVNDFQKGDIAEGYSVSREKKESFPLTVTSAQKNPTAFYLCASTEAYSYNEQFFGPGTRLTVL.

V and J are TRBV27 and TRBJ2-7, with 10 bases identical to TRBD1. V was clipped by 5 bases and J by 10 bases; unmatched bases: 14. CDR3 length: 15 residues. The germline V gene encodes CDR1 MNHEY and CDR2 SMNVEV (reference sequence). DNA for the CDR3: TGTGCCAGCAGTCAACAGCCCGGGACAGGGGCCACCCAGTACTTC. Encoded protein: CASSQQPGTGATQYF.

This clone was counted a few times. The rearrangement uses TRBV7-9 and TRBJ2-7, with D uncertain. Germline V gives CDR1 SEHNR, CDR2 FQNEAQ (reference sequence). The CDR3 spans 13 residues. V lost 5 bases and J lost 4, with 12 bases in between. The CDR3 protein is CASSKTTPYEQYF. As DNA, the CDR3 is TGTGCCAGCAGCAAAACTACTCCGTACGAGCAGTACTTC.

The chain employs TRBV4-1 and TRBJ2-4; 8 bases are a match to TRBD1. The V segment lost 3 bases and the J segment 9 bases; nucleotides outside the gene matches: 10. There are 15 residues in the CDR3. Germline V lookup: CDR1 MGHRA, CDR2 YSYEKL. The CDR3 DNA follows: TGCGCCAGCAGCCAGGCTCAGGGGGCATTGGGCATTCAGTACTTC. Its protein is CASSQAQGALGIQYF.